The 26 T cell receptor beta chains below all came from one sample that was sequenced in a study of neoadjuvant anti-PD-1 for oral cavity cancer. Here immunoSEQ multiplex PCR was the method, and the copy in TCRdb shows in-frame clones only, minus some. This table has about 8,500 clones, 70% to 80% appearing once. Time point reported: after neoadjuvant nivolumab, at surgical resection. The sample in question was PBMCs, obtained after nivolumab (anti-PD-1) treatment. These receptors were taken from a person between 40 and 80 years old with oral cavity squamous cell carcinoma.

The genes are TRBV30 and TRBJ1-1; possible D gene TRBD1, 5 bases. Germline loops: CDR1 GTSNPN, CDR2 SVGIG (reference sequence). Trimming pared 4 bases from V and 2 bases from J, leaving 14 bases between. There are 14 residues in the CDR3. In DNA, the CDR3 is TGTGCCTGGACCAGCTGGGGGATAAACACTGAAGCTTTCTTT. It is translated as CAWTSWGINTEAFF.

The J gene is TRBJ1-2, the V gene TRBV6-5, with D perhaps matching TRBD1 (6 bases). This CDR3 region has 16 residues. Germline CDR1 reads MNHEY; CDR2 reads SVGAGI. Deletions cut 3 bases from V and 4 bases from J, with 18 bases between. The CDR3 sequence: CASSYMGAGRGYGYTF. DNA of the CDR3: TGTGCCAGCAGTTATATGGGGGCCGGACGGGGCTATGGCTACACCTTC.

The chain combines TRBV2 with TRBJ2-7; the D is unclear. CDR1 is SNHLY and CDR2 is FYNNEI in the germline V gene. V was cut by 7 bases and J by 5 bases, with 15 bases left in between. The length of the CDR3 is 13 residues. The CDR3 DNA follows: TGTGCCAGCACCCTGATAGGGATGGACGAGCAGTACTTC. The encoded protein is CASTLIGMDEQYF.

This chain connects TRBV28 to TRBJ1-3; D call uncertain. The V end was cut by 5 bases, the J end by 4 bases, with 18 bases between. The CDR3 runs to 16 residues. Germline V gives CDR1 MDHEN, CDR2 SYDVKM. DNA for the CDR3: TGTGCCAGCAGTGCACCGGGCTCCGCGTGGGGAAACACCATATATTTT. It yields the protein CASSAPGSAWGNTIYF. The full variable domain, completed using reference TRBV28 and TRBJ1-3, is DVKVTQSSRYLVKRTGEKVFLECVQDMDHENMFWYRQDPGLGLRLIYFSYDVKMKEKGDIPEGYSVSREKKERFSLILESASTNQTSMYLCASSAPGSAWGNTIYFGEGSWLTVV.

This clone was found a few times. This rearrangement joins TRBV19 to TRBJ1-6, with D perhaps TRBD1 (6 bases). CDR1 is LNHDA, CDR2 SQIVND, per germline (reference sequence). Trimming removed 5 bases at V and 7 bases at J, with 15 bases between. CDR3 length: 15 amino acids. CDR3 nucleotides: TGTGCCAGTAGTCTAAACAGGGTGCGGAATTCACCCCTCCACTTT. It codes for CASSLNRVRNSPLHF.

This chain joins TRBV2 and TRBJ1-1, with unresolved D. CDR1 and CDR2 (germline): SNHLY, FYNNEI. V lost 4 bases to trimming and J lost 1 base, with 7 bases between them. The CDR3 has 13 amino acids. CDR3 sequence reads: CASSVKGNTEAFF. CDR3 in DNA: TGTGCCAGCAGTGTTAAGGGGAACACTGAAGCTTTCTTT.

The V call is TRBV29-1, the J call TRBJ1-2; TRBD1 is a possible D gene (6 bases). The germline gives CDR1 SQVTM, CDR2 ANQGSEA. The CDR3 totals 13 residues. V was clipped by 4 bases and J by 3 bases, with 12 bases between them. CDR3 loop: CSVGGGDYYGYTF. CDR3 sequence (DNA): TGCAGCGTTGGGGGGGGCGATTACTATGGCTACACCTTC. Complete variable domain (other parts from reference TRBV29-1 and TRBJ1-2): SAVISQKPSRDICQRGTSLTIQCQVDSQVTMMFWYRQQPGQSLTLIATANQGSEATYESGFVIDKFPISRPNLTFSTLTVSNMSPEDSSIYLCSVGGGDYYGYTFGSGTRLTVV.

Written as DNA, the CDR3 is TGTGCCAGCAGGACAGTAGCTAACTATGGCTACACCTTC. It specifies CASRTVANYGYTF. The chain joins TRBV27 to TRBJ1-2; D possibly corresponds to TRBD1 (5 bases). Trimming took off 6 bases at V and 0 bases at J, with 8 bases between the two ends. CDR1 is MNHEY, CDR2 SMNVEV, per germline (reference sequence). The CDR3 length is 13 residues.

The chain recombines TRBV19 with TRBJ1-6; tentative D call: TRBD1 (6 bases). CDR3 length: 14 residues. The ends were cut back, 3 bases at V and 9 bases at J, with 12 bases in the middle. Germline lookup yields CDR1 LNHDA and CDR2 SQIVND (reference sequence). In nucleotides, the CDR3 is TGTGCCAGTAGTATTGGGGACACTCGTTCACCCCTCCACTTT. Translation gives CASSIGDTRSPLHF.

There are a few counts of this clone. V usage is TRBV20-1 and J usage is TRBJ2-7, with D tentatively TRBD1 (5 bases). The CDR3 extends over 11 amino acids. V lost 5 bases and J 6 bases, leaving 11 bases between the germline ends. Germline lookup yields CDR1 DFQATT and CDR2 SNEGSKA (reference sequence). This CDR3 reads CSAYRGSEQYF. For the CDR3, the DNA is TGCAGTGCTTATAGGGGCAGCGAGCAGTACTTC.

The CDR3 DNA reads TGTGCCAGCACAGGAGGTTACAGGGGGCATCAGCCCCAGCATTTT. This codes for CASTGGYRGHQPQHF. The V call is TRBV6-6, the J call TRBJ1-5; 9 nucleotides align to TRBD1. Germline-derived CDR1 and CDR2 are MNHNY and SVGAGI (reference sequence). CDR3 size: 15 residues. V gave up 7 bases and J gave up 5 bases; unmatched junction bases: 9.

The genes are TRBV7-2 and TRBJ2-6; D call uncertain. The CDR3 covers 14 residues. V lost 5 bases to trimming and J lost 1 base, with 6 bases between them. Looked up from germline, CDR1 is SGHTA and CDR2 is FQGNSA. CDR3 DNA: TGTGCCAGCAGCCGGGCGTCTGGGGCCAACGTCCTGACTTTC. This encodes CASSRASGANVLTF.

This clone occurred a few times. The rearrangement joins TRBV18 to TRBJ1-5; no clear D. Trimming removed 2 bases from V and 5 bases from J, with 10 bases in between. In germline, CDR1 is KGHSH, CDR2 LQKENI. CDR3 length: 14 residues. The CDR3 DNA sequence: TGTGCCAGCTCACCATTTGGCGGACATCAGCCCCAGCATTTT. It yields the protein CASSPFGGHQPQHF.

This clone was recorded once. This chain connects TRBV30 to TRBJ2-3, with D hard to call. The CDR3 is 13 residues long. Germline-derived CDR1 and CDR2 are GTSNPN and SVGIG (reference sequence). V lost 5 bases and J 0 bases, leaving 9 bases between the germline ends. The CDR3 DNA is TGTGCCTGGTCCCTGGGCAGCACAGATACGCAGTATTTT. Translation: CAWSLGSTDTQYF.

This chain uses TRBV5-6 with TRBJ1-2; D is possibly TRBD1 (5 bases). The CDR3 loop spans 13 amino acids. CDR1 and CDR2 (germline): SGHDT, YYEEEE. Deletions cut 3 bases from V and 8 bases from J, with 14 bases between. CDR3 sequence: CASSSGGVRGYTF. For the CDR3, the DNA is TGTGCCAGCAGCTCCGGAGGGGTTAGGGGCTACACCTTC.

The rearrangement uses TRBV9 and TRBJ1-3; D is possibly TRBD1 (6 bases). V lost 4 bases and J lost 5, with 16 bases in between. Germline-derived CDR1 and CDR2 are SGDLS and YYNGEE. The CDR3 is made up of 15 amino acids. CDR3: CASSFSGQSRNTIYF. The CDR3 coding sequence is TGTGCCAGCAGCTTTAGTGGACAGTCCAGAAACACCATATATTTT.

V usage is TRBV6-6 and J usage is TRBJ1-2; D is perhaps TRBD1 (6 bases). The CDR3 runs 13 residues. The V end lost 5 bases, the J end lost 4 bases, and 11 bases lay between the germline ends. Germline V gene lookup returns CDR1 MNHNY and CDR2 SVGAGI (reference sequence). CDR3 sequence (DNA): TGTGCCAGCAGTAAGGACAGCCTCTATGGCTACACCTTC. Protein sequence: CASSKDSLYGYTF.

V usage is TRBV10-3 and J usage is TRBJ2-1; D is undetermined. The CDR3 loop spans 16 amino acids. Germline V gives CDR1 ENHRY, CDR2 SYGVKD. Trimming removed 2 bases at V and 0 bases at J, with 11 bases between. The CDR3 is CAISEKAQSSYNEQFF. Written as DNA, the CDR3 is TGTGCCATCAGTGAGAAGGCACAGAGCTCCTACAATGAGCAGTTCTTC.

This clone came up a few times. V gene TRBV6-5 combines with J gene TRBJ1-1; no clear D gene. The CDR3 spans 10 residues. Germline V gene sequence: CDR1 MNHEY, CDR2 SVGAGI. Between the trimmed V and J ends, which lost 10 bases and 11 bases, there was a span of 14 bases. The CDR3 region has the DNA TGTGCCACCGGGCCCAGAGCCGCTTTCTTT. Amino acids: CATGPRAAFF.

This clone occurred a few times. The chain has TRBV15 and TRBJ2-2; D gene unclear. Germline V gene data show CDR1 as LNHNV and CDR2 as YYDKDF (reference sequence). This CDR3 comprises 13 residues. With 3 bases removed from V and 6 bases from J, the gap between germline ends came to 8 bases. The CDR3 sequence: CATSRNPAGELFF. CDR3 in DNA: TGTGCCACCAGCAGGAACCCCGCCGGGGAGCTGTTTTTT.

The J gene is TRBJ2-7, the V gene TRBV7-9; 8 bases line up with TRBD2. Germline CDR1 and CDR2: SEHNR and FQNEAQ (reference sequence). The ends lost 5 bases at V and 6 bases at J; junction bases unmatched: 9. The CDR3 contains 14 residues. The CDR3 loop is CASSPARTSSEQYF. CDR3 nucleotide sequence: TGTGCCAGCAGCCCTGCCCGGACTAGCAGCGAGCAGTACTTC.

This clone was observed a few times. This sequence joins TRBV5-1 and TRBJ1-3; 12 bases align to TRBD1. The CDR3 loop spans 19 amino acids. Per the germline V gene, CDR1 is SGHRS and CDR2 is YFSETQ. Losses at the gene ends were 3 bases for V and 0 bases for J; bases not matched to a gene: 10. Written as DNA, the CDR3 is TGCGCCAGCAGCTCCTTGGGACAGGGGGCCCCAAGCTCTGGAAACACCATATATTTT. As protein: CASSSLGQGAPSSGNTIYF.

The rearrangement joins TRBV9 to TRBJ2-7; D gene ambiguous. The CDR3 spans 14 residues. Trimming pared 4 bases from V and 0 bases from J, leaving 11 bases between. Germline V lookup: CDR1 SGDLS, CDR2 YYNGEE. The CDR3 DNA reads TGTGCCAGCAGCCCGACACCGAGCTCCTACGAGCAGTACTTC. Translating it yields CASSPTPSSYEQYF. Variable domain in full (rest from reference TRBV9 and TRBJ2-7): DSGVTQTPKHLITATGQRVTLRCSPRSGDLSVYWYQQSLDQGLQFLIQYYNGEERAKGNILERFSAQQFPDLHSELNLSSLELGDSALYFCASSPTPSSYEQYFGPGTRLTVT.

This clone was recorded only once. The CDR3 sequence is CASIQDGEQFF. The CDR3, as DNA: TGTGCCAGCATCCAGGACGGAGAGCAGTTCTTC. The chain employs TRBV6-1 and TRBJ2-1; D call uncertain. Germline assignment: CDR1 MNHNS and CDR2 SASEGT. Trimming left V 7 bases short and J 10 bases short, with 11 bases between. The CDR3 covers 11 residues.

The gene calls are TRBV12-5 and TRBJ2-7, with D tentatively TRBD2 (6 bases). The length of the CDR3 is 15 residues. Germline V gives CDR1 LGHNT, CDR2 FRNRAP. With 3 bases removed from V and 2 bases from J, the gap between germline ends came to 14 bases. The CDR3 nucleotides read TGTGCTAGTGGTTTAGGCGGGACCCCCCCCTACGAGCAGTACTTC. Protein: CASGLGGTPPYEQYF.

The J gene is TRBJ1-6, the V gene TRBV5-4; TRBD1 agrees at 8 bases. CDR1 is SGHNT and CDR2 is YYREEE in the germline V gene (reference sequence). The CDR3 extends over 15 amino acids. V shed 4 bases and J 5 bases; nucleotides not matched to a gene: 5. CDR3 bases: TGTGCCAGCAGCCCGCCGACAGGGGATAATTCACCCCTCCACTTT. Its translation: CASSPPTGDNSPLHF.